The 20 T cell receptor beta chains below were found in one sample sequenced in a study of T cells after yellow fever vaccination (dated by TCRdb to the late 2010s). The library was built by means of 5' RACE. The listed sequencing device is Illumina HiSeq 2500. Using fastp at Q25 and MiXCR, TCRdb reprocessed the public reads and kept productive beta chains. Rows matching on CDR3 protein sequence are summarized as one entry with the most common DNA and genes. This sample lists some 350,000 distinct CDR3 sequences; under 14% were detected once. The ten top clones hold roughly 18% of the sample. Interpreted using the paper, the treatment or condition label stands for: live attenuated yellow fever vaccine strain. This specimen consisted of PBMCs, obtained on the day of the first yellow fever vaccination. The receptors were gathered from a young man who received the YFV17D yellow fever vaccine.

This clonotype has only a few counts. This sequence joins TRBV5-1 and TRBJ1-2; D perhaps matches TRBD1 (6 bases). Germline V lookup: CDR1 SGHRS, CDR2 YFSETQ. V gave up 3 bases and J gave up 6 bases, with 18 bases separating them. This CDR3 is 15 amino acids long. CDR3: CASSSGQRGGNGYTF. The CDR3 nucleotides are TGCGCCAGCAGCTCCGGACAAAGAGGGGGGAATGGCTACACCTTC.

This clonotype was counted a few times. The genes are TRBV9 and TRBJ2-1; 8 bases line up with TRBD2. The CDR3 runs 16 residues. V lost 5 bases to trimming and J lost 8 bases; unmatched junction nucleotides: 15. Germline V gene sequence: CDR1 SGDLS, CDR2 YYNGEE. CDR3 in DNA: TGTGCCAGCAGTCCGGGACTAGGCCAAGGGGCGGATGAGCAGTTCTTC. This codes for CASSPGLGQGADEQFF.

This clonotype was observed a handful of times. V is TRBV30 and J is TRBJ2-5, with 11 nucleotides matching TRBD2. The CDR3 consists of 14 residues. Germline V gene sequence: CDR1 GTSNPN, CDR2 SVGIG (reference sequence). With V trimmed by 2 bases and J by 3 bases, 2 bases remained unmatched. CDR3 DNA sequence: TGTGCCTGGAGTAAGACTAGCGGGAAAGAGACCCAGTACTTC. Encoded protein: CAWSKTSGKETQYF.

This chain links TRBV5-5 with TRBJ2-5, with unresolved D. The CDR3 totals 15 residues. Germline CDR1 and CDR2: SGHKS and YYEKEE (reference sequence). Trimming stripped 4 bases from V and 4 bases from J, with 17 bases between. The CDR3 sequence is CASSRAAPRAETQYF. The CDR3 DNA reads TGTGCCAGCAGCCGGGCAGCCCCAAGGGCAGAGACCCAGTACTTC.

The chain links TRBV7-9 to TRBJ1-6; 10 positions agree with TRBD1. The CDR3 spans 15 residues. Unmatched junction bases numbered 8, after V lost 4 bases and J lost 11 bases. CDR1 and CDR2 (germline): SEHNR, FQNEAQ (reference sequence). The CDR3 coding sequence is TGTGCCAGCAGCTCAGCCGGGACAGGGGAAACACCCCTCCACTTT. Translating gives CASSSAGTGETPLHF.

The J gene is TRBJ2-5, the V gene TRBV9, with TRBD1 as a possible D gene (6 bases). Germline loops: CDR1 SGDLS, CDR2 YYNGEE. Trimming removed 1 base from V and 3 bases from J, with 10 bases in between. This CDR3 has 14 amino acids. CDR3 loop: CASSVKAGEETQYF. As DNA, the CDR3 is TGTGCCAGCAGCGTAAAGGCAGGGGAAGAGACCCAGTACTTC.

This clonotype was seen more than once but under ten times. The CDR3 nucleotides are TGTGCCACAAGAAGGGCCTCCGGTAATGAAAAACTGTTTTTT. Residues: CATRRASGNEKLFF. V gene TRBV6-1 combines with J gene TRBJ1-4; D uncertain. In germline, CDR1 is MNHNS, CDR2 SASEGT. The CDR3 extends over 14 amino acids. Between the trimmed V and J ends, which lost 10 bases and 4 bases, there was a span of 16 bases.

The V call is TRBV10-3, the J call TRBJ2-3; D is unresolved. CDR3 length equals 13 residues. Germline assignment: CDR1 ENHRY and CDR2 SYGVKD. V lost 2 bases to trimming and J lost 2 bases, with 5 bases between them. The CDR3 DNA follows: TGTGCCATCAGTGAGACAGTCACAGATACGCAGTATTTT. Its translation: CAISETVTDTQYF.

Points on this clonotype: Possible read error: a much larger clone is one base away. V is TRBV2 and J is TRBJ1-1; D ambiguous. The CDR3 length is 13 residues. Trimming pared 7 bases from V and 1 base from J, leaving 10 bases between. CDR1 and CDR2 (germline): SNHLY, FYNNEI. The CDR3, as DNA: TGTGCCAGCATCGAGGGCAGGAACACTGAAGCTTTCTTT. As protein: CASIEGRNTEAFF. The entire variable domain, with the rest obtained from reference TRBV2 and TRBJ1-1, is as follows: EPEVTQTPSHQVTQMGQEVILRCVPISNHLYFYWYRQILGQKVEFLVSFYNNEISEKSEIFDDQFSVERPDGSNFTLKIRSTKLEDSAMYFCASIEGRNTEAFFGQGTRLTVV.

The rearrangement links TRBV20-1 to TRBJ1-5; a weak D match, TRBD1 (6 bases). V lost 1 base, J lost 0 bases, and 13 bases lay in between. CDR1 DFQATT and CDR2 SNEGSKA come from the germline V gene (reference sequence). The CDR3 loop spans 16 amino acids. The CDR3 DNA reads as TGCAGTGCTAGAGCGGGGGGGCCCCTTAGCAATCAGCCCCAGCATTTT. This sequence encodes CSARAGGPLSNQPQHF.

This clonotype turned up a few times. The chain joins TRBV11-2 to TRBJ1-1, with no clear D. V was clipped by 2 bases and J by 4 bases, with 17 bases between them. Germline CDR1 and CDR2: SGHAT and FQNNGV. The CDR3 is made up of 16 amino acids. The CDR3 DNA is TGTGCCAGCAGCTTACTAGGGTACCCCTCATCCACTGAAGCTTTCTTT. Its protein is CASSLLGYPSSTEAFF.

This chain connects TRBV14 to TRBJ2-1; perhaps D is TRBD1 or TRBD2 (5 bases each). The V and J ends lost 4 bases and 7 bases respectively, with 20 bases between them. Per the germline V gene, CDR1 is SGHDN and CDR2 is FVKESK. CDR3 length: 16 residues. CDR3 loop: CASSPRFGALGNEQFF. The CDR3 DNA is TGTGCCAGCAGCCCCCGCTTCGGGGCTTTAGGAAATGAGCAGTTCTTC.

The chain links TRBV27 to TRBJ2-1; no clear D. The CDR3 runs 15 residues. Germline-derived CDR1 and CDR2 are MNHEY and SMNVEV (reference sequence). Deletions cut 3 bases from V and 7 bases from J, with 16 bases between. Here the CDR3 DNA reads TGTGCCAGCAGTTTGGGTGGCAGGCGAAGGAATGAGCAGTTCTTC. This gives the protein CASSLGGRRRNEQFF.

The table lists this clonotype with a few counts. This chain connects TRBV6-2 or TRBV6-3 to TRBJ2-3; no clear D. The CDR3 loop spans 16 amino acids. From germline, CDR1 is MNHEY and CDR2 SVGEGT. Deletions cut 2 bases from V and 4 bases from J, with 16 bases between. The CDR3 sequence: CASSYGSPPMADTQYF. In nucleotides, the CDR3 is TGTGCCAGCAGTTACGGTTCGCCACCTATGGCAGATACGCAGTATTTT.

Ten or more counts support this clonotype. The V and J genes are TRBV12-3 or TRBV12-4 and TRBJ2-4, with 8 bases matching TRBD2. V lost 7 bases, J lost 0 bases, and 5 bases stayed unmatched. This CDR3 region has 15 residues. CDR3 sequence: CASNKRGLAKNIQYF. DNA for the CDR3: TGTGCCAGCAATAAGCGGGGGCTAGCCAAAAACATTCAGTACTTC.

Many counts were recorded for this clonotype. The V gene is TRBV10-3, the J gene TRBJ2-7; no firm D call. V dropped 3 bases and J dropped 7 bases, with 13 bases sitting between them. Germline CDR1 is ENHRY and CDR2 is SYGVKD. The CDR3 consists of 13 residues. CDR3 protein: CAISDTGDLEQYV. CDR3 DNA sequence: TGTGCCATCAGTGATACCGGTGACTTGGAGCAGTACGTC.

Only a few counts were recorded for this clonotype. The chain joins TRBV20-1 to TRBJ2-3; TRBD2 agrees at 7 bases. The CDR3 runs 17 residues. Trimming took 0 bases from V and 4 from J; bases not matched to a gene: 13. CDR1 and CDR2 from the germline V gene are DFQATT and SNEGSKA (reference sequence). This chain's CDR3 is CSAREWWGGMVADTQYF. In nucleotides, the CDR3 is TGCAGTGCTAGAGAATGGTGGGGGGGGATGGTGGCAGATACGCAGTATTTT.

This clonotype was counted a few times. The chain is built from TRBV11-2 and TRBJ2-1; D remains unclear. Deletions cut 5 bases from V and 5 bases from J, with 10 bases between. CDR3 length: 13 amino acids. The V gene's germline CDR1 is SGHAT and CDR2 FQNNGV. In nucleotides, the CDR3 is TGTGCCAGCAGCGTTACACCGAACAATGAGCAGTTCTTC. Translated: CASSVTPNNEQFF.

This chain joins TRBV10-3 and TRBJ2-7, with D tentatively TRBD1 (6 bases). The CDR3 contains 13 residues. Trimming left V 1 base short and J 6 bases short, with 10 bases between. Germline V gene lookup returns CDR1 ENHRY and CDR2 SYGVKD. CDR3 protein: CAISELGAFEQYV. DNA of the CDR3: TGTGCCATCAGTGAGTTGGGGGCGTTCGAGCAGTACGTC.

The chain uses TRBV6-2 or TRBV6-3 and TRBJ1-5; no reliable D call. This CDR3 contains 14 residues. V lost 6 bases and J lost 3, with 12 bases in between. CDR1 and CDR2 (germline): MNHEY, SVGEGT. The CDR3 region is CASRRVSANQPQHF. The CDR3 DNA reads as TGTGCCAGCAGAAGGGTGTCCGCCAATCAGCCCCAGCATTTT.